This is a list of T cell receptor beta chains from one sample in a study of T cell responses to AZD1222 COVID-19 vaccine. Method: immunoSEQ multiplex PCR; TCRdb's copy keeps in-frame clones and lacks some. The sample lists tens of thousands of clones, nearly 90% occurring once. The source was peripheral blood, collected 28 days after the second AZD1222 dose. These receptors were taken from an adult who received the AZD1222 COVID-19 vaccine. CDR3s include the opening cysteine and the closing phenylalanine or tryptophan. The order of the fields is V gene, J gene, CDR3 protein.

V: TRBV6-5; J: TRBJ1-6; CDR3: CASRGPMGAGSPLHF
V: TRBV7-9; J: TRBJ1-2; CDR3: CASSLIGSNYGYTF
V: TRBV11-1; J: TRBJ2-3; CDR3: CASSLEAGYTDTQYF
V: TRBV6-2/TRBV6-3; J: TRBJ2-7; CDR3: CASSYLAAGRREQYF
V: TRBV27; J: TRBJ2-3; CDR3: CASSNRDRWADTQYF
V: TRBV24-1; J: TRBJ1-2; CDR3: CATSDFNRYRGYTF
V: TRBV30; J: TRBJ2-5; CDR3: CAWSGTGGETQYF
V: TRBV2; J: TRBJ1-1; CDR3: CASSWDGGNTEAFF
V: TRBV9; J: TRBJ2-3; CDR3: CASSVGLVTDTQYF
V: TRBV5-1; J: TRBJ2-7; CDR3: CASSTKVSPEQYF
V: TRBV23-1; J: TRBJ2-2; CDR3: CASSQRDRGTGELFF
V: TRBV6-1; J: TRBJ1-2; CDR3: CASSESGQYGYTF
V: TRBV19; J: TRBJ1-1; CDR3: CASSWTGPNTEAFF
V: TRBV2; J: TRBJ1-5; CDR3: CASSEGASRQPQHF
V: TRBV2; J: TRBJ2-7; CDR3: CASTRDNSYEQYF
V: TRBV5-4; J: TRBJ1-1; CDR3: CASSLESWVNTEAFF
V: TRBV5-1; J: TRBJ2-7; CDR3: CASSFGRTVYEQYF
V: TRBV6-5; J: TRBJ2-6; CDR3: CASTPLGSGANVLTF
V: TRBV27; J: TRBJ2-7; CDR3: CASSSRWEQYF
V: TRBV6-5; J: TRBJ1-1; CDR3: CASSLVGVMNTEAFF
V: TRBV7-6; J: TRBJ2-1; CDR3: CASSLQFAGPLGNEQFF
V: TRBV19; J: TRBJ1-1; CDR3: CASSIDLTGPTEAFF
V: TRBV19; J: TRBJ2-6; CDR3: CASSRQGPGANVLTF
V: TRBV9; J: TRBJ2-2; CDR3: CASSVGLAGPTGELFF
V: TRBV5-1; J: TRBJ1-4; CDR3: CASSLQGLNNEKLFF
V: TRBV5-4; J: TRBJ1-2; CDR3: CASSLPGGIAYGYTF
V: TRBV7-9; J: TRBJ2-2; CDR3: CASILRDRAAGELFF
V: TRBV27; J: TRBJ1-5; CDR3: CASSLTGQAYSNQPQHF
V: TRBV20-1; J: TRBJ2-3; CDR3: CSASTRTGVADTQYF
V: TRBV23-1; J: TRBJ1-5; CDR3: CASWESNQPQHF
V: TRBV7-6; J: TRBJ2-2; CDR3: CASSLGTSGTTGELFF
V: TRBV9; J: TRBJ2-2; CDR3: CASSPLREFTGELFF
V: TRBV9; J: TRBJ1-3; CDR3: CASSVSDRRVGPGQKRNTIYF